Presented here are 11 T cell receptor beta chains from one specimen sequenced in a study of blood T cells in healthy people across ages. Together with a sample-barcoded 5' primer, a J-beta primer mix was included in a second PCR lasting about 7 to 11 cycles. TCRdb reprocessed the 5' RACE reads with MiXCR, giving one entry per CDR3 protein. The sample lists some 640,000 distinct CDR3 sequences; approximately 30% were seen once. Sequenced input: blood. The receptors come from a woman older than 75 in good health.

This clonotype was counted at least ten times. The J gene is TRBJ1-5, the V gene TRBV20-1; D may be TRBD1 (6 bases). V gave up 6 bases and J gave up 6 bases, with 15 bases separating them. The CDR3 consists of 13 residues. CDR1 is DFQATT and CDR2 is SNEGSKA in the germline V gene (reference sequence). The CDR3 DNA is TGCAGTGCCCCAGGGGCCAGGGGTCAGCCCCAGCATTTT. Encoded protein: CSAPGARGQPQHF.

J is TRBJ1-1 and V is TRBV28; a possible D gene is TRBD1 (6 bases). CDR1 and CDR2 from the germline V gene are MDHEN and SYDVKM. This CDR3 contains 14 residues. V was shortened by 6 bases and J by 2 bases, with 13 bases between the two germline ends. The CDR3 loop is CASSPFGGNTEAFF. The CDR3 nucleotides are TGTGCCAGCAGCCCCTTTGGGGGCAACACTGAAGCTTTCTTT.

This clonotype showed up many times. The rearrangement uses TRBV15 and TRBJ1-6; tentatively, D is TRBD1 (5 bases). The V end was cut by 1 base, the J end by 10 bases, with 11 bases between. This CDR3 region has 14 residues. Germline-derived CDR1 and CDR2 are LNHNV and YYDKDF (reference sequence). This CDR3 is CATSRGGTTSPLHF. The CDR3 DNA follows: TGTGCCACCAGCAGAGGGGGGACCACCTCACCCCTCCACTTT. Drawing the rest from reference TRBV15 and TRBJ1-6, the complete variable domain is DAMVIQNPRYQVTQFGKPVTLSCSQTLNHNVMYWYQQKSSQAPKLLFHYYDKDFNNEADTPDNFQSRRPNTSFCFLDIRSPGLGDTAMYLCATSRGGTTSPLHFGNGTRLTVT.

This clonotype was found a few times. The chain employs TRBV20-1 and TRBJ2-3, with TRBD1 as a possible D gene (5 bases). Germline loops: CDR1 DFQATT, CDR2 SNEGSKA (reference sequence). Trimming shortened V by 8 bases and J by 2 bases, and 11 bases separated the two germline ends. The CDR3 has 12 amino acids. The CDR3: CSTDSFTDTQYF. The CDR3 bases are TGCAGTACCGACAGTTTCACAGATACGCAGTATTTT.

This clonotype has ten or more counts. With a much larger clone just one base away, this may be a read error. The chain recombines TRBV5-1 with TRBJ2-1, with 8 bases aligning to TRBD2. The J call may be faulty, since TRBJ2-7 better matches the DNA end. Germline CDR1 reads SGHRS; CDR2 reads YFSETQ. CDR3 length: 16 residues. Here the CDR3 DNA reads TGCGCCAGCAGCTTTTATTCCGGGGGGGCCTACAATGAGCAGTACTTC. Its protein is CASSFYSGGAYNEQYF.

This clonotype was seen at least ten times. The CDR3 is CASSRDSGGSGANVLTF. The CDR3 DNA follows: TGTGCCAGCAGCCGGGACAGTGGGGGCTCTGGGGCCAACGTCCTGACTTTC. The V call is TRBV12-3 or TRBV12-4, the J call TRBJ2-6; 7 bases are shared with TRBD1. This CDR3 comprises 17 residues. Losses at the gene ends were 6 bases for V and 0 bases for J; bases not matched to a gene: 8.

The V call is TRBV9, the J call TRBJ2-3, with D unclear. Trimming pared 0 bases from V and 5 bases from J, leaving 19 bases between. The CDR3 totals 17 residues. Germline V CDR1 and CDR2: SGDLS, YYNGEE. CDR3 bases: TGTGCCAGCAGCGTAGGACCAGGCCGCCGGATCGAAGATACGCAGTATTTT. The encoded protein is CASSVGPGRRIEDTQYF.

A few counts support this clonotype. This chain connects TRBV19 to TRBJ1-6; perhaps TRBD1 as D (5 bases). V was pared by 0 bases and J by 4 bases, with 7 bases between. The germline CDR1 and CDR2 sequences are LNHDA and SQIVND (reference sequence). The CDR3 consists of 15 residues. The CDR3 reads CASSIDGAYNSPLHF. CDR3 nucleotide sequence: TGTGCCAGTAGTATAGACGGGGCGTATAATTCACCCCTCCACTTT. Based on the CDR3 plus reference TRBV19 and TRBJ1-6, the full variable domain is DGGITQSPKYLFRKEGQNVTLSCEQNLNHDAMYWYRQDPGQGLRLIYYSQIVNDFQKGDIAEGYSVSREKKESFPLTVTSAQKNPTAFYLCASSIDGAYNSPLHFGNGTRLTVT.

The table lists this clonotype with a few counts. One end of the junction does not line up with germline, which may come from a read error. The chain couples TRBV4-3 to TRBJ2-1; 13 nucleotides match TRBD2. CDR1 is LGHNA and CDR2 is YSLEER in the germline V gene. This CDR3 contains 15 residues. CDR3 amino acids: CASSQTSGGENGQFF. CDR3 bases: TGCGCCAGCAGCCAAACTAGCGGGGGGGAAAATGGGCAGTTCTTC.

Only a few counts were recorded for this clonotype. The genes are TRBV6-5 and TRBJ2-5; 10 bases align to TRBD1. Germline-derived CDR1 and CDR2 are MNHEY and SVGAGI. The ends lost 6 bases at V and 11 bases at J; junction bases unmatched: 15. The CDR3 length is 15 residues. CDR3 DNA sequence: TGTGCCAGCAGGCGAGGGACAGGGGTTTACAATGAGCAGTACTTC. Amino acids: CASRRGTGVYNEQYF.

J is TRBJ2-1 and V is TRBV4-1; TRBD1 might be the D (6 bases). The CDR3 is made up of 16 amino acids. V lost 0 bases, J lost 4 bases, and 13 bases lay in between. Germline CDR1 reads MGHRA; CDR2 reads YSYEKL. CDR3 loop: CASSQETGPSYNEQFF. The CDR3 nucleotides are TGCGCCAGCAGCCAAGAGACAGGACCGTCGTACAATGAGCAGTTCTTC.